Presented here are 14 T cell receptor beta chains from one specimen sequenced in a study. The TRBV12-4/TRBJ1-2 clonotypes were amplified using barcode primers with ligated adaptors. TCRdb redid the calling of the multiplex PCR reads with MiXCR, one entry per CDR3 protein. The data show 950 to 1,500 distinct CDR3 sequences, with roughly 20% seen just once and roughly 6.2% held by the top ten. Tregs were sorted as CD4+CD25+CD127-/low cells. The sample consisted of Tregs sorted from blood. These receptors originate from a female donor with breast cancer.

This rearrangement joins TRBV12-3 or TRBV12-4 to TRBJ1-2; no reliable D call. The CDR3 consists of 15 residues. The V end lost 2 bases, the J end lost 4 bases, and 14 bases lay between the germline ends. The CDR3 nucleotides are TGTGCCAGCAGTTTAATGCCGAACACGGCCTATGGCTACACCTTC. Translated, it gives CASSLMPNTAYGYTF.

This clonotype is classed as large. V is TRBV12-3 or TRBV12-4 and J is TRBJ1-2; 8 bases agree with TRBD1. There are 15 residues in the CDR3. Trimming removed 5 bases from V and 2 bases from J; junction bases left unmatched: 7. The CDR3 sequence: CASSHRGQGNYGYTF. As DNA, the CDR3 is TGTGCCAGCAGTCACCGTGGACAGGGAAACTATGGCTACACCTTC.

This clonotype is termed medium-sized. The gene calls are TRBV12-3 or TRBV12-4 and TRBJ1-2; 8 bases line up with TRBD1. J was trimmed by 2 bases and V by 5 bases; bases with no gene match: 10. The CDR3 contains 16 residues. The CDR3 region is CASSDGPGQENYGYTF. CDR3 DNA sequence: TGTGCCAGCAGTGATGGACCGGGACAGGAAAACTATGGCTACACCTTC.

This clonotype is categorized as medium-sized (0.01 to 0.1%). J is TRBJ1-2 and V is TRBV12-3 or TRBV12-4; D is ambiguous. CDR3 length: 14 amino acids. The V gene lost 1 base and the J gene lost 5 bases, with 11 bases spanning the gap. CDR3 nucleotides: TGTGCCAGCAGTTTAGGTGGGTTGAAGTATGGCTACACCTTC. Translating gives CASSLGGLKYGYTF.

The rearrangement uses TRBV12-3 or TRBV12-4 and TRBJ1-2; TRBD1 is a possible D gene (5 bases). The CDR3 runs 13 residues. V lost 5 bases and J lost 8, with 15 bases in between. CDR3 protein: CASSLRDRRGYTF. The DNA of the CDR3 is TGTGCCAGCAGTCTCCGGGACCGACGGGGCTACACCTTC.

This rearrangement joins TRBV12-3 or TRBV12-4 to TRBJ1-2; no clear D. V dropped 1 base and J dropped 9 bases, with 12 bases sitting between them. This CDR3 is built from 13 residues. The CDR3 here is CASSLGYGRSYTF. Written as DNA, the CDR3 is TGTGCCAGCAGTTTAGGGTACGGGCGGAGCTACACCTTC.

In its sample, this clonotype ranks as medium-sized. The rearrangement uses TRBV12-3 or TRBV12-4 and TRBJ1-2; 8 positions match TRBD1. This CDR3 region has 15 residues. J was trimmed by 8 bases and V by 5 bases; bases with no gene match: 13. The CDR3 coding sequence is TGTGCCAGCAGTCCCGGACAGGGCGGGGCAATGGGCTACACCTTC. This codes for CASSPGQGGAMGYTF.

This clonotype is categorized as large (0.1 to 1%). V and J are TRBV12-3 or TRBV12-4 and TRBJ1-2; 9 bases align to TRBD1. The CDR3 totals 15 residues. After removal of 5 bases from V and 4 bases from J, the junction contained 8 bases not matched to a gene. As DNA, the CDR3 is TGTGCCAGCAGTCCACGGGGACAGGGCCCCTATGGCTACACCTTC. This sequence encodes CASSPRGQGPYGYTF.

In its sample, this clonotype ranks as large. This chain links TRBV12-3 or TRBV12-4 with TRBJ1-2, with D perhaps matching TRBD1 (5 bases). V lost 2 bases and J 4 bases, leaving 8 bases between the germline ends. The CDR3 sequence is 13 residues long. The CDR3, as DNA: TGTGCCAGCAGTTTACCGGGACTCTATGGCTACACCTTC. This sequence encodes CASSLPGLYGYTF.

This clonotype is categorized as large. This chain uses TRBV12-3 or TRBV12-4 with TRBJ1-2; TRBD1 is a possible D gene (6 bases). Trimming pared 3 bases from V and 1 base from J, leaving 9 bases between. The CDR3 runs to 14 residues. CDR3 in amino acids: CASSFTGYNYGYTF. CDR3 nucleotide sequence: TGTGCCAGCAGTTTTACAGGGTATAACTATGGCTACACCTTC.

In its sample, this clonotype ranks as medium-sized. The chain combines TRBV12-3 or TRBV12-4 with TRBJ1-2, with unresolved D. V was cut by 6 bases and J by 4 bases, with 15 bases left in between. This CDR3 contains 14 residues. The CDR3 DNA reads TGTGCCAGCAGCCGCACTGGGTTGAGCTATGGCTACACCTTC. Translated: CASSRTGLSYGYTF.

This clonotype qualifies as large. The chain has TRBV12-3 or TRBV12-4 and TRBJ1-2; perhaps TRBD1 as D (5 bases). This CDR3 is 13 amino acids long. The ends were cut back, 2 bases at V and 4 bases at J, with 8 bases in the middle. CDR3 amino acids: CASSLSTGYGYTF. The DNA of the CDR3 is TGTGCCAGCAGTTTAAGCACAGGCTATGGCTACACCTTC.

The chain has TRBV12-3 or TRBV12-4 and TRBJ1-2; no firm D call. The CDR3 consists of 9 residues. Trimming pared 8 bases from V and 13 bases from J, leaving 11 bases between. CDR3 coding DNA: TGTGCCAGCGGGGTTGGAGGCACCTTC. Protein product: CASGVGGTF.

This clonotype is classed as medium-sized. CDR3 nucleotides: TGTGCCAGCAGTTCCTCAGTCGGGGATTTTGGCTACACCTTC. Amino acids: CASSSSVGDFGYTF. The gene calls are TRBV12-3 or TRBV12-4 and TRBJ1-2, with unresolved D. The CDR3 has 14 amino acids. V lost 4 bases, J lost 7 bases, and 16 bases lay in between.